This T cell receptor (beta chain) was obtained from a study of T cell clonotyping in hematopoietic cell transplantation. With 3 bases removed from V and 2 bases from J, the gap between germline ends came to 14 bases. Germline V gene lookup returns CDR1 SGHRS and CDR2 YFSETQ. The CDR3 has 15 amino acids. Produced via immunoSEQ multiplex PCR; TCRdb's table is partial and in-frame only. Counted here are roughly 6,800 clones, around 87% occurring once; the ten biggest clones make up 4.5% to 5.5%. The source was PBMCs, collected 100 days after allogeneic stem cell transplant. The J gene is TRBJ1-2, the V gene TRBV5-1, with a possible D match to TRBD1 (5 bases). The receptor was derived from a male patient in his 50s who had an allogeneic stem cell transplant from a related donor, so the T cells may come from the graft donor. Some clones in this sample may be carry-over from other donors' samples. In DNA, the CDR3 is TGCGCCAGCAGCTGGGGGACGTATTCGAACTATGGCTACACCTTC. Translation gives CASSWGTYSNYGYTF.